This passage covers 30 T cell receptor beta chains from one sample sequenced in a study of OX40 agonist ivuxolimab in advanced cancers. Measured with immunoSEQ multiplex PCR; TCRdb has only the in-frame clones, and not every one. Of 91,000 or so clones in the sample, approximately 84% were seen once. The sample was CD4+ or CD8+ T cells sorted from blood, taken in a trial of the OX40 agonist ivuxolimab. These TCRs come from an adult with an advanced solid tumor such as melanoma, head and neck, liver or kidney cancer.

This chain connects TRBV5-6 to TRBJ2-7, with D perhaps TRBD2 (6 bases). The germline V and J ends were trimmed by 3 bases and 2 bases, with 12 bases remaining between them. Per the germline V gene, CDR1 is SGHDT and CDR2 is YYEEEE. The CDR3 is made up of 14 amino acids. CDR3 region: CASSSTSRTYEQYF. The CDR3, as DNA: TGTGCCAGCAGCTCAACTAGCCGAACCTACGAGCAGTACTTC. The full variable domain, its missing parts supplied by reference TRBV5-6 and TRBJ2-7, is DAGVTQSPTHLIKTRGQQVTLRCSPKSGHDTVSWYQQALGQGPQFIFQYYEEEERQRGNFPDRFSGHQFPNYSSELNVNALLLGDSALYLCASSSTSRTYEQYFGPGTRLTVT.

The gene calls are TRBV5-1 and TRBJ2-7, with D perhaps TRBD1 or TRBD2 (5 bases each). The ends were cut back, 3 bases at V and 5 bases at J, with 30 bases in the middle. The CDR3 spans 19 residues. The germline gives CDR1 SGHRS, CDR2 YFSETQ. For the CDR3, the DNA is TGCGCCAGCAGCTCGTCTACCGGGACCCCCTTAGAGGCCCTCCACGAGCAGTACTTC. Translating it yields CASSSSTGTPLEALHEQYF.

This clone was seen only a few times. V gene TRBV19 combines with J gene TRBJ1-5, with a tentative D call TRBD1 (6 bases). The CDR3 is made up of 16 amino acids. Trimming removed 6 bases at V and 2 bases at J, with 17 bases between. Germline V gives CDR1 LNHDA, CDR2 SQIVND (reference sequence). The CDR3, as DNA: TGTGCCAGTAGACACGGGGGCGAGCGGGGCAATCAGCCCCAGCATTTT. As protein: CASRHGGERGNQPQHF.

The genes are TRBV30 and TRBJ2-5; D gene ambiguous. The V end was cut by 1 base, the J end by 2 bases, with 5 bases between. The CDR3 sequence is 12 residues long. Germline V CDR1 and CDR2: GTSNPN, SVGIG (reference sequence). CDR3 in DNA: TGTGCCTGGAGTGCAGTTCAAGAGACCCAGTACTTC. Translated: CAWSAVQETQYF.

The chain joins TRBV6-1 to TRBJ1-1; 9 nucleotides match TRBD1. The V gene's germline CDR1 is MNHNS and CDR2 SASEGT. The CDR3 runs to 17 residues. Trimming at V came to 4 bases and at J to 0 bases, leaving 9 bases not matched to a gene. The CDR3 sequence: CASSGGQGGWMNTEAFF. The DNA of the CDR3 is TGTGCCAGCAGTGGGGGACAGGGTGGTTGGATGAACACTGAAGCTTTCTTT.

CDR3 sequence: CASSLRTGATTDTQYF. In DNA, the CDR3 is TGTGCCAGCAGTTTACGGACAGGGGCAACCACAGATACGCAGTATTTT. V usage is TRBV6-5 and J usage is TRBJ2-3; 9 nucleotides line up with TRBD1. Germline V gene sequence: CDR1 MNHEY, CDR2 SVGAGI. The junction had 7 bases not matched to a gene; V was cut back by 4 bases and J by 2 bases. The CDR3 loop spans 16 amino acids.

The chain is built from TRBV5-1 and TRBJ1-3; 8 bases align to TRBD1. Germline V gives CDR1 SGHRS, CDR2 YFSETQ. The V segment lost 3 bases and the J segment 2 bases; nucleotides outside the gene matches: 4. The CDR3 runs to 15 residues. The CDR3 coding sequence is TGCGCCAGCAGCTATCAGACAGGGGCTGGAAACACCATATATTTT. Amino acid sequence: CASSYQTGAGNTIYF.

This chain connects TRBV7-2 to TRBJ2-1, with D possibly matching TRBD2 (6 bases). Trimming took 3 bases from V and 6 from J, leaving 18 bases between them. The CDR3 has 16 amino acids. In germline, CDR1 is SGHTA, CDR2 FQGNSA. This CDR3 reads CASSFSAGIGFNEQFF. CDR3 DNA sequence: TGTGCCAGCAGCTTTTCAGCGGGTATAGGATTCAATGAGCAGTTCTTC.

The chain combines TRBV4-1 with TRBJ2-7, with D maybe TRBD2 (6 bases). The CDR3 runs 17 residues. V lost 0 bases and J lost 0, with 15 bases in between. Looked up from germline, CDR1 is MGHRA and CDR2 is YSYEKL. The CDR3 DNA is TGCGCCAGCAGCCAAGATCGAGGGACTTACAGCTCCTACGAGCAGTACTTC. Protein product: CASSQDRGTYSSYEQYF.

The chain is built from TRBV5-1 and TRBJ1-1; D unclear. V lost 0 bases and J 1 base, leaving 4 bases between the germline ends. CDR3 length: 13 amino acids. The germline V gene encodes CDR1 SGHRS and CDR2 YFSETQ. The CDR3 region is CASSLDTNTEAFF. The CDR3 bases are TGCGCCAGCAGCTTGGACACGAACACTGAAGCTTTCTTT.

A single count supports this clone. The chain uses TRBV6-1 and TRBJ1-2, with 7 bases fitting TRBD1. V dropped 1 base and J dropped 3; count of bases not matched to a gene: 5. Germline CDR1 reads MNHNS; CDR2 reads SASEGT. The CDR3 runs to 15 residues. The CDR3 here is CASSEGPGGDYGYTF. The CDR3 bases are TGTGCCAGCAGTGAAGGCCCAGGGGGGGACTATGGCTACACCTTC.

This chain connects TRBV19 to TRBJ2-5; no clear D gene. Germline loops: CDR1 LNHDA, CDR2 SQIVND (reference sequence). V lost 3 bases and J 5 bases, leaving 10 bases between the germline ends. CDR3 length: 13 residues. This CDR3 reads CASSIQIAETQYF. CDR3 coding DNA: TGTGCCAGTAGTATTCAGATTGCGGAGACCCAGTACTTC.

This sequence joins TRBV28 and TRBJ1-2; D remains ambiguous. Trimming cost V 3 bases and J 2 bases, with 10 bases left between them. CDR1 and CDR2 from the germline V gene are MDHEN and SYDVKM. The CDR3 consists of 14 residues. The CDR3 bases are TGTGCCAGCAGTTTCCGACGAACCAACTATGGCTACACCTTC. Translated: CASSFRRTNYGYTF.

The chain employs TRBV27 and TRBJ1-3; weak D call: TRBD1 (5 bases). The CDR3 sequence is 13 residues long. V shed 3 bases and J shed 5 bases, with 8 bases lying between them. In germline, CDR1 is MNHEY, CDR2 SMNVEV (reference sequence). The CDR3 coding sequence is TGTGCCAGCAGTTTCCAGGACAGAAACACCATATATTTT. Translated, it gives CASSFQDRNTIYF.

V and J are TRBV5-4 and TRBJ2-1, with 7 nucleotides matching TRBD2. The germline V gene has CDR1 SGHNT and CDR2 YYREEE (reference sequence). Losses at the gene ends were 4 bases for V and 2 bases for J; bases not matched to a gene: 6. This CDR3 is built from 15 residues. Here the CDR3 reads CASSRTTSAYNEQFF. CDR3 DNA: TGTGCCAGCAGCCGTACAACTAGCGCCTACAATGAGCAGTTCTTC.

This rearrangement joins TRBV6-1 to TRBJ2-5; D remains unclear. CDR3 size: 14 residues. Trimming shortened V by 7 bases and J by 4 bases, and 16 bases separated the two germline ends. Germline loops: CDR1 MNHNS, CDR2 SASEGT. This CDR3 reads CASIRSRTTETQYF. CDR3 DNA: TGTGCCAGCATTAGATCCCGAACCACAGAGACCCAGTACTTC.

This clone was counted a few times. The chain is built from TRBV7-4 and TRBJ2-7; no reliable D call. Germline CDR1 SGHVT, CDR2 SQSDAQ. The CDR3 covers 14 residues. V shed 3 bases and J shed 6 bases, with 15 bases lying between them. CDR3 in amino acids: CASSFVPPSSEQYF. In nucleotides, the CDR3 is TGTGCCAGCAGCTTTGTCCCCCCATCGAGCGAGCAGTACTTC.

This sequence joins TRBV2 and TRBJ2-7; 9 nucleotides line up with TRBD1. J was trimmed by 6 bases and V by 6 bases; bases with no gene match: 9. Germline V CDR1 and CDR2: SNHLY, FYNNEI. This CDR3 is built from 14 residues. The CDR3 spells CASRRTGVNGEQYF. CDR3 bases: TGTGCCAGCAGGAGGACAGGGGTAAACGGCGAGCAGTACTTC.

This clone showed up just a few times. The chain has TRBV5-4 and TRBJ2-5; maybe TRBD2 (6 bases). CDR3 size: 14 residues. Germline loops: CDR1 SGHNT, CDR2 YYREEE (reference sequence). V was cut by 4 bases and J by 1 base, with 11 bases left in between. In DNA form, the CDR3 reads TGTGCCAGCAGCATCCGGACTATCCAAGAGACCCAGTACTTC. It is translated as CASSIRTIQETQYF.

V and J are TRBV28 and TRBJ1-2; D gene unclear. The germline V gene encodes CDR1 MDHEN and CDR2 SYDVKM. The CDR3 has 11 amino acids. The V and J ends lost 4 bases and 5 bases respectively, with 5 bases between them. CDR3 region: CASSSVYGYTF. DNA of the CDR3: TGTGCCAGCAGTTCGGTATATGGCTACACCTTC.

This rearrangement joins TRBV2 to TRBJ1-2, with 11 bases that match TRBD1. This CDR3 is 13 amino acids long. The germline V gene encodes CDR1 SNHLY and CDR2 FYNNEI. V was clipped by 6 bases and J by 8 bases; unmatched bases: 5. In DNA form, the CDR3 reads TGTGCCAGCAGGTGGACAGGGGGCGACGGCTACACCTTC. Its protein is CASRWTGGDGYTF.

The chain employs TRBV29-1 and TRBJ1-2; perhaps TRBD1 as D (5 bases). Germline V gene lookup returns CDR1 SQVTM and CDR2 ANQGSEA. Between the trimmed V and J ends, which lost 6 bases and 4 bases, there was a span of 24 bases. The CDR3 is made up of 16 amino acids. The CDR3: CSVGRPGTDTVYGYTF. CDR3 bases: TGCAGCGTAGGCCGCCCCGGGACCGACACCGTCTATGGCTACACCTTC.

The chain is built from TRBV5-1 and TRBJ2-5, with 12 bases fitting TRBD1. Trimming cost V 4 bases and J 3 bases; bases outside gene matches: 4. The CDR3 runs 15 residues. Germline V gene data show CDR1 as SGHRS and CDR2 as YFSETQ. The DNA for the CDR3 is TGCGCCAGCAGCCCAGGGACAGGGGGCGAAGAGACCCAGTACTTC. Translating gives CASSPGTGGEETQYF.

This chain connects TRBV13 to TRBJ2-1; TRBD1 matches 12 bases. This CDR3 contains 19 residues. V shed 9 bases, J shed 0 bases, and the junction held 15 bases outside the gene matches. Germline V CDR1 and CDR2: PRHDT, FYEKMQ (reference sequence). The chain's CDR3 is CARGGQGALAASSYNEQFF. CDR3 sequence (DNA): TGTGCCAGAGGGGGACAGGGGGCCCTAGCGGCCAGCTCCTACAATGAGCAGTTCTTC.

This chain links TRBV6-1 with TRBJ2-7; maybe TRBD2 (6 bases). This CDR3 has 14 residues. The germline V gene has CDR1 MNHNS and CDR2 SASEGT. With 1 base removed from V and 1 base from J, the gap between germline ends came to 8 bases. For the CDR3, the DNA is TGTGCCAGCAGTGAAGGGGGACTTTCCTACGAGCAGTACTTC. This gives the protein CASSEGGLSYEQYF.

The chain couples TRBV19 to TRBJ2-1; TRBD2 aligns across 8 bases. The germline CDR1 and CDR2 sequences are LNHDA and SQIVND (reference sequence). The CDR3 spans 14 residues. The CDR3 DNA follows: TGTGCGACATCTCGCCTTACCCGGGAGGGTGAGCAGTTCTTC. Encoded protein: CATSRLTREGEQFF.

V gene TRBV5-1 combines with J gene TRBJ2-7; TRBD2 matches 11 bases. The CDR3 length is 14 residues. CDR1 and CDR2 (germline): SGHRS, YFSETQ. The V gene end was trimmed by 5 bases and the J gene end by 5 bases; junction bases not matched to a gene: 6. The CDR3 nucleotides read TGCGCCAGCAGGAAACTAGCGGGAGTAGACGAGCAGTACTTC. It specifies CASRKLAGVDEQYF.

J is TRBJ2-5 and V is TRBV20-1; D not certain. From germline, CDR1 is DFQATT and CDR2 SNEGSKA (reference sequence). The CDR3 has 11 amino acids. Trimming took 5 bases from V and 7 from J, leaving 11 bases between them. The DNA for the CDR3 is TGCAGTGCTGGGTATGACGGGACCCAGTACTTC. Protein product: CSAGYDGTQYF.

The chain is built from TRBV7-3 and TRBJ1-1; maybe TRBD1 (6 bases). The CDR3 sequence is 14 residues long. V shed 5 bases and J shed 4 bases, with 14 bases lying between them. CDR1 SGHTA and CDR2 FQGTGA come from the germline V gene. The CDR3 bases are TGTGCCAGCAGCAGCTCAGGGGAGGGCACTGAAGCTTTCTTT. This encodes CASSSSGEGTEAFF.

V gene TRBV19 combines with J gene TRBJ2-1; no clear D gene. The CDR3 is 12 amino acids. Germline V gene lookup returns CDR1 LNHDA and CDR2 SQIVND (reference sequence). The V and J ends lost 5 bases and 0 bases respectively, with 2 bases between them. CDR3 coding DNA: TGTGCCAGTAGTGTCTCCTACAATGAGCAGTTCTTC. Protein product: CASSVSYNEQFF.